Below, 17 T cell receptor beta chains from the same sample are listed, as sequenced in a study of blood T cell repertoires in COVID-19. Sequenced by immunoSEQ multiplex PCR; TCRdb stores in-frame clones only, minus some. The table has approximately 240,000 clones, roughly 90% seen once. Sequenced: PBMCs or T cells enriched from blood (not recorded which). The receptor source for this set is a woman in her twenties or thirties with acute COVID-19.

This sequence joins TRBV27 and TRBJ1-5, with D possibly being TRBD1 (5 bases). V shed 0 bases and J shed 6 bases, with 15 bases lying between them. There are 16 residues in the CDR3. The germline V gene encodes CDR1 MNHEY and CDR2 SMNVEV (reference sequence). The DNA of the CDR3 is TGTGCCAGCAGTTTATCCGGGGGTTTAATAAGTCAGCCCCAGCATTTT. Translated, it gives CASSLSGGLISQPQHF.

V and J are TRBV5-4 and TRBJ2-7; 8 positions match TRBD1. The germline V gene has CDR1 SGHNT and CDR2 YYREEE (reference sequence). The CDR3 extends over 15 amino acids. J gave up 4 bases and V 0 bases, and 6 bases lay outside the gene matches. As DNA, the CDR3 is TGTGCCAGCAGCTTGGCGGGACAGGCTATTTACGAGCAGTACTTC. Translating gives CASSLAGQAIYEQYF. Full variable domain (rest looked up from reference TRBV5-4 and TRBJ2-7): ETGVTQSPTHLIKTRGQQVTLRCSSQSGHNTVSWYQQALGQGPQFIFQYYREEENGRGNFPPRFSGLQFPNYSSELNVNALELDDSALYLCASSLAGQAIYEQYFGPGTRLTVT.

The chain recombines TRBV9 with TRBJ2-7; TRBD2 might be the D (5 bases). The V end was cut by 0 bases, the J end by 7 bases, with 14 bases between. CDR1 and CDR2 (germline): SGDLS, YYNGEE. The CDR3 has 14 residues. The CDR3 DNA sequence: TGTGCCAGCAGCGTAGTTCCGGGGTCTAGGGAGCAGTACTTC. This translates into CASSVVPGSREQYF.

The chain couples TRBV7-9 to TRBJ2-7; 8 bases fit TRBD1. V gave up 5 bases and J gave up 3 bases; unmatched junction bases: 12. The CDR3 has 16 residues. Germline V gene lookup returns CDR1 SEHNR and CDR2 FQNEAQ (reference sequence). The CDR3 loop reads CASSPRDRRKNYEQYF. Written as DNA, the CDR3 is TGTGCCAGCAGCCCGAGGGACAGGCGAAAGAACTACGAGCAGTACTTC.

J is TRBJ1-5 and V is TRBV21-1. TRBV21-1 is tagged as a pseudogene. The CDR3 spans 12 residues. CDR3 nucleotide sequence: TGTGCCAGCGCCGGGGGATATCAGCCCCAGCATTTT. Protein sequence: CASAGGYQPQHF.

The V gene is TRBV7-9, the J gene TRBJ1-2, with a tentative D call TRBD1 (5 bases). The V gene lost 6 bases and the J gene lost 8 bases, with 13 bases spanning the gap. This CDR3 contains 12 residues. Germline assignment: CDR1 SEHNR and CDR2 FQNEAQ (reference sequence). The chain's CDR3 is CASSFRGEGYTF. The CDR3 DNA sequence: TGTGCCAGCAGTTTCCGGGGGGAAGGCTACACCTTC.

About this clone: One end of the junction is discordant with germline, which a read error may explain. The chain couples TRBV7-7 to TRBJ2-5, with 12 bases lining up with TRBD2. The CDR3 has 19 amino acids. Germline V gene lookup returns CDR1 SSHAT and CDR2 FNYEAQ (reference sequence). This CDR3 reads CASSQTGGLAGRSQETQYF. The DNA for the CDR3 is TGTGCTAGCAGCCAGACAGGCGGACTAGCGGGGAGAAGTCAAGAGACCCAGTACTTC. Supplemented by reference TRBV7-7 and TRBJ2-5, the full variable domain reads GAGVSQSPRYKVTKRGQDVTLRCDPISSHATLYWYQQALGQGPEFLTYFNYEAQPDKSGLPSDRFSAERPEGSISTLTIQRTEQRDSAMYRCASSQTGGLAGRSQETQYFGPGTRLLVL.

The genes are TRBV7-8 and TRBJ2-3, with 13 bases that match TRBD2. The CDR3 is made up of 19 amino acids. Germline-derived CDR1 and CDR2 are SGHVS and FQNEAQ. With V trimmed by 1 base and J by 2 bases, 9 bases remained unmatched. CDR3 bases: TGTGCCAGCAGCTTAGAGGGGACTAGCGGGATTGGGTCCACAGATACGCAGTATTTT. This codes for CASSLEGTSGIGSTDTQYF.

V and J are TRBV28 and TRBJ1-1; 8 positions match TRBD1. In germline, CDR1 is MDHEN, CDR2 SYDVKM. This CDR3 has 15 amino acids. The junction had 8 bases not matched to a gene; V was cut back by 6 bases and J by 2 bases. The CDR3 protein is CASRPGTGVNTEAFF. The CDR3 DNA sequence: TGTGCCAGCAGACCCGGGACAGGAGTCAACACTGAAGCTTTCTTT.

The chain is built from TRBV21-1 and TRBJ2-7; TRBD2, the table's D call, lacks a check against the DNA. TRBV21-1 is annotated as a pseudogene. This CDR3 has 17 residues. CDR3 nucleotides: TGTGCCAGCAGCAAAAGACGCTCGGGAAGCCACCAATCCGAGCAGTACTTC. This encodes CASSKRRSGSHQSEQYF.

This chain joins TRBV6-5 and TRBJ2-2; 10 nucleotides match TRBD2. CDR3 length: 15 amino acids. J was trimmed by 5 bases and V by 11 bases; bases with no gene match: 11. Germline lookup yields CDR1 MNHEY and CDR2 SVGAGI. CDR3 bases: TGTGCCGGCGGCAAGCGGGGGGGGCGGACCGGGGAGCTGTTTTTT. Encoded protein: CAGGKRGGRTGELFF.

The genes are TRBV30 and TRBJ1-4, with 7 bases matching TRBD1. CDR3 length equals 13 residues. The germline V gene has CDR1 GTSNPN and CDR2 SVGIG (reference sequence). V shed 4 bases, J shed 8 bases, and the junction held 7 bases outside the gene matches. The CDR3: CAWKGAPEEKLFF. CDR3 DNA sequence: TGTGCCTGGAAGGGGGCGCCGGAGGAAAAACTGTTTTTT. Using reference TRBV30 and TRBJ1-4 for the parts outside the CDR3, the full variable domain is SQTIHQWPATLVQPVGSPLSLECTVEGTSNPNLYWYRQAAGRGLQLLFYSVGIGQISSEVPQNLSASRPQDRQFILSSKKLLLSDSGFYLCAWKGAPEEKLFFGSGTQLSVL.

J is TRBJ1-3 and V is TRBV23-1; D gene unclear. TRBV23-1 carries the ORF label, with uncertain function. The CDR3 has 15 amino acids. V gave up 3 bases and J gave up 1 base, with 10 bases separating them. CDR3 amino acids: CASSQVRESGNTIYF. The CDR3 nucleotides read TGCGCCAGCAGTCAGGTTCGGGAATCTGGAAACACCATATATTTT.

The chain is built from TRBV19 and TRBJ2-2; TRBD2 matches 8 bases. The CDR3 totals 17 residues. Germline V gives CDR1 LNHDA, CDR2 SQIVND (reference sequence). V shed 4 bases, J shed 7 bases, and the junction held 14 bases outside the gene matches. This CDR3 reads CASSKLAGSVFDGELFF. The CDR3 DNA reads as TGTGCCAGTAGTAAATTAGCGGGATCCGTCTTTGACGGGGAGCTGTTTTTT.

V usage is TRBV9 and J usage is TRBJ2-7, with TRBD1 matching over 7 bases. Germline CDR1 SGDLS, CDR2 YYNGEE. After removal of 7 bases from V and 3 bases from J, the junction contained 4 bases not matched to a gene. This CDR3 is built from 12 residues. CDR3 region: CASGRGIYEQYF. The CDR3, as DNA: TGTGCCAGCGGCAGGGGGATCTACGAGCAGTACTTC.

V is TRBV7-3 and J is TRBJ1-6, with 7 bases identical to TRBD1. This CDR3 has 14 amino acids. In germline, CDR1 is SGHTA, CDR2 FQGTGA. V was clipped by 2 bases and J by 8 bases; unmatched bases: 3. CDR3 in DNA: TGTGCCAGCAGCTTAGAACAGGGGCATTCACCCCTCCACTTT. Protein sequence: CASSLEQGHSPLHF.

As for this clone: The sample contains more than one DNA sequence encoding this CDR3. The chain links TRBV29-1 to TRBJ2-7, with D possibly being TRBD2 (5 bases). Between the trimmed V and J ends, which lost 4 bases and 0 bases, there was a span of 7 bases. The CDR3 is 12 amino acids. CDR1 is SQVTM, CDR2 ANQGSEA, per germline. DNA for the CDR3: TGCAGCGTTGGGACTGGCTCCTACGAGCAGTACTTC. Translating it yields CSVGTGSYEQYF.